These T cell receptor beta chains were read from a single sample in a study of cytomegalovirus exposure and HLA in healthy donors. The method was immunoSEQ multiplex PCR; TCRdb's version includes in-frame clones alone and lacks a portion of them. This sample has approximately 110,000 clones, with more than 65% found just once. Material for sequencing was PBMCs. The receptors were sampled from a woman aged 25 to 39 in good health and CMV-seronegative. Each CDR3 is given with its conserved first and last residue. D genes are given only for firm matches. Clone size is not always given. Where it is, it says once, few, many or a class for expanded clones.

TRBV2	-	TRBJ1-3	-	CASSGENTIYF	TGTGCCAGCAGTGGGGAGAACACCATATATTTT
TRBV2	-	TRBJ2-1	medium-sized	CASAWGENEQFF	TGTGCCAGCGCTTGGGGAGAAAATGAGCAGTTCTTC
TRBV11-3	-	TRBJ2-2	-	CASSFYRALDTGELFF	TGTGCCAGCAGCTTCTACAGGGCTTTGGACACCGGGGAGCTGTTTTTT
TRBV2	-	TRBJ1-1	few	CASGTMWGGTEAFF	TGTGCCAGCGGCACGATGTGGGGAGGCACTGAAGCTTTCTTT
TRBV7-6	TRBD1	TRBJ1-1	-	CASSPRQGMNTEAFF	TGTGCCAGCAGCCCCCGACAGGGGATGAACACTGAAGCTTTCTTT
TRBV5-4	TRBD1	TRBJ2-7	-	CASSLGPPGQFYEQYF	TGTGCCAGCAGCTTGGGCCCCCCGGGACAGTTCTACGAGCAGTACTTC
TRBV6-1	-	TRBJ2-5	-	CASSELTGMIEETQYF	TGTGCCAGCAGTGAACTAACAGGGATGATAGAAGAGACCCAGTACTTC
TRBV27	-	TRBJ1-5	few	CASSSDRKGNQPQHF	TGTGCCAGCAGTTCAGACAGGAAAGGCAATCAGCCCCAGCATTTT
TRBV12-2	-	TRBJ1-2	-	CASRLALSRQGINYGYTF	TGTGCAAGTCGCTTAGCCCTTAGTCGACAGGGTATTAACTATGGCTACACCTTC
TRBV5-1	TRBD1	TRBJ2-7	-	CASSFAARQGIHEQYF	TGCGCCAGCAGCTTCGCCGCGAGACAGGGCATTCACGAGCAGTACTTC
TRBV6-1	TRBD1	TRBJ1-1	-	CASSGTPGQGAKAAFF	TGTGCCAGCAGTGGTACCCCCGGACAGGGGGCGAAAGCAGCTTTCTTT
TRBV19	-	TRBJ1-4	-	CASSHQGPGGEKLFF	TGTGCCAGTAGTCATCAAGGCCCCGGCGGGGAAAAACTGTTTTTT
TRBV7-8	TRBD2	TRBJ2-3	-	CASSTKGLAGGTDTQYF	TGTGCCAGCAGCACCAAGGGACTAGCGGGAGGGACAGATACGCAGTATTTT
TRBV2	-	TRBJ2-1	-	CASRAGITCEQFF	TGTGCCAGCAGAGCCGGTATTACTTGTGAGCAGTTCTTC
TRBV6-1	-	TRBJ1-5	once	CASRAGRTNNQPQHF	TGTGCCAGCAGGGCAGGACGGACTAACAATCAGCCCCAGCATTTT
TRBV7-6	-	TRBJ1-1	-	CASSPGHQNTEAFF	TGTGCCAGCAGCCCGGGACATCAAAACACTGAAGCTTTCTTT
TRBV7-3	-	TRBJ2-3	-	CASSSVLVPDTQYF	TGTGCCAGCAGCTCGGTACTAGTCCCAGATACGCAGTATTTT
TRBV5-1	-	TRBJ1-1	few	CASSSTSGTEAFF	TGCGCCAGCAGCTCCACGTCCGGCACTGAAGCTTTCTTT
TRBV2	-	TRBJ2-2	-	CASILFLRGAAGELFF	TGTGCCAGCATTCTGTTCCTCCGGGGGGCGGCGGGGGAGCTGTTTTTT
TRBV9	-	TRBJ1-4	-	CASSTGSGEKLFF	TGTGCCAGCAGCACAGGTTCGGGTGAAAAACTGTTTTTT